A single sample is the source of the 22 T cell receptor beta chains below, sequenced in a study of post-analysis software for immune sequencing data. General observations from the study: Five TRBV segments were significantly more frequent in patients than in controls. TRBV5-6, TRBV5-1 and TRBV20-1 were among these segments.

No antigens are known for them. Unique molecular identifiers tagged the TCR beta cDNA libraries. TCRdb passed the PCR reads through MiXCR, listing each CDR3 protein once. Of approximately 730,000 distinct CDR3 sequences in the sample, just under 30% were seen once. Material: blood. All receptors derive from a girl aged 5-17 years with multiple sclerosis.

Many counts were recorded for this clonotype. The CDR3 bases are TGCAGCGTTGAAGATGGCTTGAGGAATGAGCAGTTCTTC. It yields the protein CSVEDGLRNEQFF. The chain employs TRBV29-1 and TRBJ2-1; D is unresolved. CDR1 is SQVTM and CDR2 is ANQGSEA in the germline V gene. The V end lost 0 bases, the J end lost 7 bases, and 10 bases lay between the germline ends. This CDR3 has 13 residues.

As concerns this clonotype: The missing conserved phenylalanine or tryptophan at the end of this CDR3 makes a read error likely. This chain connects TRBV29-1 to TRBJ2-7; 7 nucleotides agree with TRBD1. Germline V gene data show CDR1 as SQVTM and CDR2 as ANQGSEA. This CDR3 is 14 amino acids long. J lost 0 bases, V lost 6 bases, and 8 bases had no gene match. The CDR3 sequence: CSVQDRSISYEQYC. The CDR3 region has the DNA TGCAGCGTACAGGACAGGTCCATCTCCTACGAGCAGTACTGC.

This clonotype has only a few counts. CDR3 sequence (DNA): TGTGCCAGCAGCCAGACAGGAGTTGTGACTGAAGCTTTCTTT. Translated: CASSQTGVVTEAFF. The V and J genes are TRBV28 and TRBJ1-1, with a weak D call TRBD1 (6 bases). Trimming took 6 bases from V and 5 from J, leaving 16 bases between them. Looked up from germline, CDR1 is MDHEN and CDR2 is SYDVKM. This CDR3 has 14 residues.

This clonotype was seen at least ten times. The chain uses TRBV6-5 and TRBJ1-2; the D is unclear. Trimming took 3 bases from V and 4 from J, leaving 6 bases between them. The CDR3 loop spans 12 amino acids. CDR1 is MNHEY, CDR2 SVGAGI, per germline. The CDR3 nucleotides read TGTGCCAGCAGTTATGGGCCCTATGGCTACACCTTC. Protein sequence: CASSYGPYGYTF.

The CDR3 DNA is TGTGCCAGCAGTCCCCGACTAGCGGGAGTTGGGGGGGGTTACAATGAGCAGTTCTTC. Translated: CASSPRLAGVGGGYNEQFF. The chain has TRBV6-1 and TRBJ2-1; 12 positions agree with TRBD2. Germline V gene sequence: CDR1 MNHNS, CDR2 SASEGT. The length of the CDR3 is 19 residues. J gave up 4 bases and V 5 bases, and 15 bases lay outside the gene matches.

This clonotype was counted a few times. The gene calls are TRBV20-1 and TRBJ2-5; D is ambiguous. Germline V gene data show CDR1 as DFQATT and CDR2 as SNEGSKA (reference sequence). V lost 6 bases, J lost 5 bases, and 19 bases lay in between. The CDR3 length is 14 residues. The CDR3 is CSAPSRVEGETQYF. Written as DNA, the CDR3 is TGCAGTGCCCCCTCTAGGGTCGAAGGGGAGACCCAGTACTTC.

This clonotype has only one observation. In DNA, the CDR3 is TGTGCCAGCAGTTGGGGACGTAGAGGCGGGACCCAGTACTTC. Amino acids: CASSWGRRGGTQYF. V usage is TRBV27 and J usage is TRBJ2-7; D could derive from TRBD1 or TRBD2 (5 bases each). The J call may be in error: the DNA end matches TRBJ2-5 better. The CDR3 runs 14 residues. Germline CDR1 reads MNHEY; CDR2 reads SMNVEV (reference sequence).

The rearrangement joins TRBV2 to TRBJ2-5, with 7 nucleotides matching TRBD2. Germline trimming cut 6 bases from V and 1 base from J; bases unmatched to any gene: 8. Germline V lookup: CDR1 SNHLY, CDR2 FYNNEI. The CDR3 totals 15 residues. This chain's CDR3 is CASSERSGGQETQYF. CDR3 bases: TGTGCCAGCAGCGAAAGGTCGGGGGGCCAAGAGACCCAGTACTTC.

This clonotype has a handful of counts. The chain combines TRBV28 with TRBJ2-7, with D maybe TRBD2 (6 bases). The germline V and J ends were trimmed by 4 bases and 4 bases, with 14 bases remaining between them. Per germline, CDR1 MDHEN and CDR2 SYDVKM. The CDR3 spans 14 residues. This chain's CDR3 is CASSSPGSRYEQYF. The DNA for the CDR3 is TGTGCCAGCAGTTCCCCCGGGAGCCGGTACGAGCAGTACTTC.

The chain links TRBV5-1 to TRBJ2-2; D uncertain. Germline values: CDR1 SGHRS, CDR2 YFSETQ. The V gene lost 0 bases and the J gene lost 3 bases, with 6 bases spanning the gap. CDR3 length: 14 residues. The CDR3 here is CASSLGHDTGELFF. Here the CDR3 DNA reads TGCGCCAGCAGCTTGGGGCACGACACCGGGGAGCTGTTTTTT.

This clonotype was seen a few times. The V gene is TRBV4-3, the J gene TRBJ2-1; D unclear. CDR1 and CDR2 from the germline V gene are LGHNA and YSLEER. The CDR3 totals 14 residues. The V and J ends lost 3 bases and 5 bases respectively, with 11 bases between them. CDR3 nucleotide sequence: TGCGCCAGCAGCCAGGTTATCGGCCACAATGAGCAGTTCTTC. Translation: CASSQVIGHNEQFF.

This clonotype has only one observation. V is TRBV12-3 or TRBV12-4 and J is TRBJ2-1; D perhaps matches TRBD1 (6 bases). The CDR3 spans 13 residues. Trimming took 6 bases from V and 13 from J, leaving 19 bases between them. The DNA for the CDR3 is TGTGCCAGCAGGCAGGGGAACGAAGAGACCCAGTTCTTC. It encodes CASRQGNEETQFF.

In its sample, this clonotype was seen a few times. The chain recombines TRBV28 with TRBJ2-1, with D maybe TRBD2 (6 bases). V lost 7 bases to trimming and J lost 2 bases, with 12 bases between them. Germline V lookup: CDR1 MDHEN, CDR2 SYDVKM. The CDR3 is 14 amino acids. This CDR3 is CASNPGLPYNEQFF. The CDR3 nucleotides read TGTGCCAGCAACCCGGGACTGCCCTACAATGAGCAGTTCTTC.

This clonotype was found a few times. The chain links TRBV6-5 to TRBJ2-5, with no clear D. The CDR3 runs 12 residues. Germline lookup yields CDR1 MNHEY and CDR2 SVGAGI. Between the trimmed V and J ends, which lost 0 bases and 5 bases, there was a span of 4 bases. The CDR3 loop reads CASSYSFETQYF. The CDR3 nucleotides are TGTGCCAGCAGTTACTCTTTCGAGACCCAGTACTTC.

J is TRBJ1-5 and V is TRBV4-1; a possible D gene is TRBD1 (6 bases). Trimming left V 4 bases short and J 2 bases short, with 21 bases between. Germline V CDR1 and CDR2: MGHRA, YSYEKL. The CDR3 totals 18 residues. CDR3 protein: CASSPSPGDTGRNQPQHF. The DNA for the CDR3 is TGCGCCAGCAGCCCCAGCCCCGGGGATACAGGGCGCAATCAGCCCCAGCATTTT.

This clonotype was detected a few times. CDR3 in amino acids: CASSLEGGLGEQYF. CDR3 DNA: TGTGCCAGCAGTTTAGAAGGGGGATTGGGCGAGCAGTACTTC. This chain joins TRBV12-3 or TRBV12-4 and TRBJ2-5; a weak D match, TRBD1 (6 bases). The J call may be wrong; the DNA end is better matched by TRBJ2-7. The CDR3 covers 14 residues.

The chain recombines TRBV4-3 with TRBJ2-3; 7 bases agree with TRBD2. CDR1 is LGHNA and CDR2 is YSLEER in the germline V gene. V lost 3 bases and J lost 0; bases outside the gene matches: 9. This CDR3 is 17 amino acids long. In DNA, the CDR3 is TGCGCCAGCAGCCAGGAGATTAGCGGGCGAAGCACAGATACGCAGTATTTT. Translating gives CASSQEISGRSTDTQYF.

The chain links TRBV5-1 to TRBJ2-2, with TRBD2 identical over 12 bases. From germline, CDR1 is SGHRS and CDR2 YFSETQ. The CDR3 runs 15 residues. The trim removed 5 bases at V and 4 bases at J, leaving 3 bases unmatched. The CDR3 loop is CASSWTSGVTGELFF. The CDR3 DNA sequence: TGCGCCAGCAGTTGGACTAGCGGGGTCACCGGGGAGCTGTTTTTT. Combining the CDR3 with reference TRBV5-1 and TRBJ2-2 gives the whole variable domain KAGVTQTPRYLIKTRGQQVTLSCSPISGHRSVSWYQQTPGQGLQFLFEYFSETQRNKGNFPGRFSGRQFSNSRSEMNVSTLELGDSALYLCASSWTSGVTGELFFGEGSRLTVL.

V and J are TRBV6-5 and TRBJ1-2; D is unclear. There are 14 residues in the CDR3. The germline CDR1 and CDR2 sequences are MNHEY and SVGAGI. Trimming stripped 2 bases from V and 8 bases from J, with 15 bases between. CDR3 loop: CASSYGLKKGGYTF. In DNA form, the CDR3 reads TGTGCCAGCAGTTACGGATTAAAAAAAGGGGGCTACACCTTC.

This clonotype was found a few times. The chain recombines TRBV20-1 with TRBJ2-3, with D uncertain. The germline V gene has CDR1 DFQATT and CDR2 SNEGSKA (reference sequence). Trimming cost V 5 bases and J 0 bases, with 9 bases left between them. The CDR3 extends over 13 amino acids. CDR3 sequence reads: CSALPSSTDTQYF. The DNA of the CDR3 is TGCAGTGCTCTACCGTCTAGCACAGATACGCAGTATTTT.

The chain joins TRBV3-1 to TRBJ2-4, with TRBD1 matching 8 bases. The J call may be mistaken, given a closer DNA end match to TRBJ2-7. The CDR3 totals 14 residues. CDR1 and CDR2 from the germline V gene are LGHDT and YNNKEL (reference sequence). As DNA, the CDR3 is TGTGCCAGCAGCCAAGGGGACAGGCGCTACGAGCAGTACTTC. Amino acids: CASSQGDRRYEQYF.

As to this clonotype: Just one base apart from a much larger clone, this may be a read error. The chain joins TRBV6-5 to TRBJ1-6, with 7 bases that match TRBD1. The CDR3 covers 14 residues. Germline values: CDR1 MNHEY, CDR2 SVGAGI. Unmatched junction bases numbered 2, after V lost 6 bases and J lost 3 bases. The DNA of the CDR3 is TGTGCCAGCAGGCGACAGGGCTATAATTCACCCCTCCACTTT. Protein: CASRRQGYNSPLHF.